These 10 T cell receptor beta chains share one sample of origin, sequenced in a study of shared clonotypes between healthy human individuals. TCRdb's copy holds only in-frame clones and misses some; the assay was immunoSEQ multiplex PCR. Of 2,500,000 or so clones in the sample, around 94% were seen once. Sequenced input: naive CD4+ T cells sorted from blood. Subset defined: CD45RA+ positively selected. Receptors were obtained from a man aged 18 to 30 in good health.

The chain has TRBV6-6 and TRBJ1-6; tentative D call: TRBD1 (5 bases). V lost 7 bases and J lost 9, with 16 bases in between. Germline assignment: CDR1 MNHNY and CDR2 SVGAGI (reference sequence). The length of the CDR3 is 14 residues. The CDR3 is CASTNLGVSSPLHF. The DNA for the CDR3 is TGTGCCAGCACTAACCTGGGGGTTAGTTCACCCCTCCACTTT.

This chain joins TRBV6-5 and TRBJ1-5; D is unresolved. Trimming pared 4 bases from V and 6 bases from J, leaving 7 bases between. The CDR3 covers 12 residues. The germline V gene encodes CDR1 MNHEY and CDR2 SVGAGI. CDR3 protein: CASSSKGQPQHF. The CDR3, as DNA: TGTGCCAGCAGTTCGAAGGGTCAGCCCCAGCATTTT.

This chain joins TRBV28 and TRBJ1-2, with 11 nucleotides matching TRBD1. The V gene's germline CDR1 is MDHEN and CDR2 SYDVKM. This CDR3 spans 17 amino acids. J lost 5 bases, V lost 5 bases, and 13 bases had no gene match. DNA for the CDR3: TGTGCCAGCAGTCTTCGAGGACAGGGGGCGAATAGGTATGGCTACACCTTC. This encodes CASSLRGQGANRYGYTF.

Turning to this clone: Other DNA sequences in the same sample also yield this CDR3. CDR3 nucleotides: TGTGCCTGGAGTGTCCTACCGGGCGGCTACACCTTC. This encodes CAWSVLPGGYTF. V is TRBV30 and J is TRBJ1-2; D call uncertain. Germline lookup yields CDR1 GTSNPN and CDR2 SVGIG (reference sequence). With 0 bases removed from V and 8 bases from J, the gap between germline ends came to 10 bases. The CDR3 extends over 12 amino acids.

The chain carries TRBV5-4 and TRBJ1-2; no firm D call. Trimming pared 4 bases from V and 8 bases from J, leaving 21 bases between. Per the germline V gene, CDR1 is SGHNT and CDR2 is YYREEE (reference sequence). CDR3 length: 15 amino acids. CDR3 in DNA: TGTGCCAGCAGCCCGGAGAAGGGCACAAATCAGGGCTACACCTTC. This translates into CASSPEKGTNQGYTF.

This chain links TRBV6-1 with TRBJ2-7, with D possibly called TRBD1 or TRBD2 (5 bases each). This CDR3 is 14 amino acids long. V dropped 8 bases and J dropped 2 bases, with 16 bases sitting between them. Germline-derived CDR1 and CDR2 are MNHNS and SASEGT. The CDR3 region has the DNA TGTGCCAGCGTGTTAAGAGGGGCGGCCTACGAGCAGTACTTC. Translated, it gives CASVLRGAAYEQYF.

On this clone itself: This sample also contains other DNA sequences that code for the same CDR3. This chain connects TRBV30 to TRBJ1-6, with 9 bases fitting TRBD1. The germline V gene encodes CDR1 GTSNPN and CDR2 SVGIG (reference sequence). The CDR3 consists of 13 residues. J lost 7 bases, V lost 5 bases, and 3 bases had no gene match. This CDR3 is CAWGDRENSPLHF. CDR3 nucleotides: TGTGCCTGGGGGGACAGGGAAAATTCACCCCTCCACTTT.

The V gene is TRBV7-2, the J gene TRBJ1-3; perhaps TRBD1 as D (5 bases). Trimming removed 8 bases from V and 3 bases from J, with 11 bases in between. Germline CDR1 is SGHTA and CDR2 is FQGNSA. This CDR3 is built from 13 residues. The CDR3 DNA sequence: TGTGCCAGCGCGGGGGGTTTTGGAAACACCATATATTTT. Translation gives CASAGGFGNTIYF.

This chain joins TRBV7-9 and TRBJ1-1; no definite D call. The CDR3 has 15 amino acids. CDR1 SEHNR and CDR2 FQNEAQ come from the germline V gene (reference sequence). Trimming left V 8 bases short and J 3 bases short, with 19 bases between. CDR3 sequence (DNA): TGTGCCAGCGGTTCCCCGAGCCGCCGGGACACTGAAGCTTTCTTT. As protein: CASGSPSRRDTEAFF.

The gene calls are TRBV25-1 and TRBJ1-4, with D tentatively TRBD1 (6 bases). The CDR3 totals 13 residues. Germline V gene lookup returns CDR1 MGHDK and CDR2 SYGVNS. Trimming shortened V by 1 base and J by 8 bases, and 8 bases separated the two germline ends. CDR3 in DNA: TGTGCCAGCAGTGAATCAGGGGAAGAAAAACTGTTTTTT. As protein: CASSESGEEKLFF.